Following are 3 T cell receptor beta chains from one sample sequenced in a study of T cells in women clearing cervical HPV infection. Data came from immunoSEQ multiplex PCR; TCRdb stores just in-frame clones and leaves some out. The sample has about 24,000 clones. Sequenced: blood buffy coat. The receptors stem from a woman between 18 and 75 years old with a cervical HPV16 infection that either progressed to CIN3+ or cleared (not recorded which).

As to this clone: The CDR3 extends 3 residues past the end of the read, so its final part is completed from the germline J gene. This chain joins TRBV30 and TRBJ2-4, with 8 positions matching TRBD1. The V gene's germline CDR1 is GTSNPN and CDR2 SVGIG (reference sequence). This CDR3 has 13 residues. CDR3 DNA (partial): TGTGCCTGGAGTACCCAGGGGGCATATGGT. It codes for CAWSTQGAYG. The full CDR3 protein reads CAWSTQGAYGQYF.

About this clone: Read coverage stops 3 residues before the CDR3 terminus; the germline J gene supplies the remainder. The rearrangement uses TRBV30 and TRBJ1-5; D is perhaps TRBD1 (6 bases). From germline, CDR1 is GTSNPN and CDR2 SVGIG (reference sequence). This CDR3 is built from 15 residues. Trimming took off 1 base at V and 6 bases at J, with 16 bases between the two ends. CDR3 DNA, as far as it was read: TGTGCCTGGAGTGAACAGTGGACAGTTTTTCAGCCC. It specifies CAWSEQWTVFQP. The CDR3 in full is CAWSEQWTVFQPQHF.

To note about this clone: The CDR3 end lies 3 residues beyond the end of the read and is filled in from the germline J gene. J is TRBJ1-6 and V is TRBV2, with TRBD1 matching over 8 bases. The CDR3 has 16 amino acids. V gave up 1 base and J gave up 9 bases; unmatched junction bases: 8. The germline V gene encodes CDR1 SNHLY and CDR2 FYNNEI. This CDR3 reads CASSEGPTGGSSPLHF. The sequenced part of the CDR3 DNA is TGTGCCAGCAGTGAAGGGCCTACAGGGGGTAGTTCACCC.